The clone carrying this T cell receptor (beta chain) was seen a handful of times. The antigen is unknown. This sample is part of a study of beta chain features in type 1 diabetes. Study in general: Patient and healthy donor groups were alike in age, gender and cell yields. Study results and caveats: Shorter templates might be favored by PCR, and equally so in patients and in controls. Diminished insertions and augmented deletions at VDJ junctions characterized type 1 diabetes patients. Within the patient group, naive, central memory and Treg TCRB repertoires appeared more similar to each other than within healthy donors.

Isolated RNA was reverse transcribed in full, so expressed TCRB transcripts were sequenced. Data came from immunoSEQ multiplex PCR; TCRdb stores just in-frame clones and leaves some out. The sample includes about 350,000 clones, about 18% of them seen just once. The V segment lost 7 bases and the J segment 8 bases; nucleotides outside the gene matches: 10. The CDR3 is 12 amino acids. Germline V gives CDR1 SQVTM, CDR2 ANQGSEA. The receptor was derived from a woman aged 18-29 years in good health. The chain is built from TRBV29-1 and TRBJ1-2; TRBD1 aligns across 7 bases. Sequenced material: naive CD4+ T cells from blood. CDR3 sequence: CSAETGIGGYTF. Written as DNA, the CDR3 is TGCAGCGCCGAGACAGGGATCGGGGGCTACACCTTC.